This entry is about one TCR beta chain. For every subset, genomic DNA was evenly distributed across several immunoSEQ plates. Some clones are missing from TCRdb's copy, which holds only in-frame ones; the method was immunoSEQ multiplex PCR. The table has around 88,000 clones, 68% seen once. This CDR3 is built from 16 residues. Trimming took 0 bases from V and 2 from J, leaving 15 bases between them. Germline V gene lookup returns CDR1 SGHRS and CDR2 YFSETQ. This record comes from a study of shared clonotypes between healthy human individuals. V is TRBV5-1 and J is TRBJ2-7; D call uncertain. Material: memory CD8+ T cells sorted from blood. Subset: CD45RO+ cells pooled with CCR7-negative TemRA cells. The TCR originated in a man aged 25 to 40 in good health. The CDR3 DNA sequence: TGCGCCAGCAGCTTGGAGGTAGCCCGCAACGCCTACGAGCAGTACTTC. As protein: CASSLEVARNAYEQYF. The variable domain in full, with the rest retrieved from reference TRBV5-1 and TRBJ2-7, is KAGVTQTPRYLIKTRGQQVTLSCSPISGHRSVSWYQQTPGQGLQFLFEYFSETQRNKGNFPGRFSGRQFSNSRSEMNVSTLELGDSALYLCASSLEVARNAYEQYFGPGTRLTVT.